This TCR beta chain was profiled in a study of beta chain features in type 1 diabetes. The entirety of the isolated RNA underwent reverse transcription, so expressed TCRB transcripts were sequenced. The table came from immunoSEQ multiplex PCR; TCRdb's copy has only in-frame clones and leaves some out. Of more than 350,000 clones listed, roughly 10% were seen once; the top ten hold approximately 0.05%. About this clone: Its antigen is unknown. The sample contains more than one DNA sequence encoding this CDR3.

CD4+ naive, central memory, regulatory and stem cell-like memory subsets were isolated by sorting on CD45RO/CCR7/CD25/CD127/CD95/CD27. Notes on the study in general: The naive, central memory and Treg TCRB repertoires of patients appeared to be more similar to one another than those of healthy donors. TCRB CDR3s were moderately but significantly shorter in Type 1 diabetes patients in all four CD4+ subsets.

Trimming shortened V by 3 bases and J by 6 bases, and 11 bases separated the two germline ends. Looked up from germline, CDR1 is LNHDA and CDR2 is SQIVND (reference sequence). The CDR3 extends over 13 amino acids. The sequence was obtained from a woman aged 18 to 35 in good health. Sequencing was done on a sample of naive CD4+ T cells from blood. The rearrangement links TRBV19 to TRBJ1-1; D not certain. CDR3 coding DNA: TGTGCCAGTAGTATTCGAGGAGGGCCTGAAGCTTTCTTT. It yields the protein CASSIRGGPEAFF. The full variable domain, completed using reference TRBV19 and TRBJ1-1, is DGGITQSPKYLFRKEGQNVTLSCEQNLNHDAMYWYRQDPGQGLRLIYYSQIVNDFQKGDIAEGYSVSREKKESFPLTVTSAQKNPTAFYLCASSIRGGPEAFFGQGTRLTVV.